This T cell receptor beta chain appears in the sequencing data of a study of identical twins. This clonotype was seen a few times. Its antigen is unidentified. Study-wide results and limits: Twins shared beta out-of-frame sequences in excess, but this excess was weaker.

Each CDR3 protein is one row after TCRdb ran MiXCR on the 5' RACE reads. The sample gives about 810,000 distinct CDR3 sequences, about 12% of which show up once; around 1.5% is in the top ten. J was trimmed by 8 bases and V by 3 bases; bases with no gene match: 10. The length of the CDR3 is 15 residues. Germline CDR1 reads SGHVS; CDR2 reads FNYEAQ. These data also formed part of another study, on yellow fever vaccine responses in identical twins. That paper states: The authors reported partly convergent, partly personalized vaccine responses in identical twins.

This sequence was found in a woman younger than 30 in good health. The rearrangement joins TRBV7-6 to TRBJ2-1, with 7 bases that match TRBD2. The sample comprised PBMCs. The CDR3, as DNA: TGTGCCAGCAGCTTGGCGGGAGCGGGTAGGGATGAGCAGTTCTTC. Amino acids: CASSLAGAGRDEQFF.